This section outlines one T cell receptor (beta chain) sequence together with its context. Its antigen is unknown. This sample is part of a study of cytomegalovirus exposure and HLA in healthy donors. Study overall: A prior study identified 110 million or so unique TCR beta sequences from some 180 million T cells. Study results and caveats: Upon later analysis, TCR association rates were observed to vary by HLA locus, being highest for DRB1 and lowest for HLA-C. Within an earlier analysis, most TCR beta V segments proved productive either about 87% or about 30% of the time.

Looked up from germline, CDR1 is GTSNPN and CDR2 is SVGIG (reference sequence). V gave up 2 bases and J gave up 9 bases; unmatched junction bases: 9. This CDR3 has 14 residues. Primers included in the PCR were 60 Vbeta and 13 Jbeta primers. Authors' processing steps: A follow-up analysis tallied around 76 million unique TCR beta chains, about 10 million shared. The method was immunoSEQ multiplex PCR; TCRdb's version includes in-frame clones alone and lacks a portion of them. That table is the source of V, J and clone size, and D and trimming were worked out from the DNA. The profile shows about 73,000 clones, over 70% of them singletons.

Sequencing was performed on PBMCs. The chain has TRBV30 and TRBJ1-5, with 8 positions matching TRBD1. The receptor's source is a male donor in good health and CMV-seronegative. CDR3 region: CAWSYRTGQGPQHF. DNA for the CDR3: TGTGCCTGGAGTTATCGGACAGGGCAGGGGCCCCAGCATTTT.